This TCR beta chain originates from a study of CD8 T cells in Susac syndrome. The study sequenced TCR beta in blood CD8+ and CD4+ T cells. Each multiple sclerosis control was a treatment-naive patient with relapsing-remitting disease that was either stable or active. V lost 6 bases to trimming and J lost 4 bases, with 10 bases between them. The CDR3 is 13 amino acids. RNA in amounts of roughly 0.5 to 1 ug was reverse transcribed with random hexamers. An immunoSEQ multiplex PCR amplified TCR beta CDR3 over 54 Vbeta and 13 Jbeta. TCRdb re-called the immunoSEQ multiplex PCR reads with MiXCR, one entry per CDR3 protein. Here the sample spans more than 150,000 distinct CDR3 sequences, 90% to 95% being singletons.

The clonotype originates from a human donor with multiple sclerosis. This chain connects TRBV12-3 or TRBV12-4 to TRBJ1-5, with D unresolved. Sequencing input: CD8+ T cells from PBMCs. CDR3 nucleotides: TGTGCCAGCAGATATGGCGTGAATCAGCCCCAGCATTTT. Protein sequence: CASRYGVNQPQHF.